These 21 T cell receptor beta chains originate from one sample sequenced in a study of early T cells in non-severe SARS-CoV-2 infection. TCRdb redid the calling of the 5' RACE reads with MiXCR, one entry per CDR3 protein. Of tens of thousands of distinct CDR3 sequences detected, 8.5% to 10% appear once; the ten largest clones hold approximately 4%. The starting material was whole blood, obtained at baseline. These receptors originate from an adult who was a healthcare worker with PCR-confirmed SARS-CoV-2 infection or an uninfected control (not recorded which).

The rearrangement joins TRBV5-1 to TRBJ2-4; 10 bases agree with TRBD1. The CDR3 contains 13 residues. J was trimmed by 7 bases and V by 3 bases; bases with no gene match: 1. CDR1 and CDR2 (germline): SGHRS, YFSETQ. CDR3 DNA: TGCGCCAGCAGCTCGGACAGGGGGAACATTCAGTACTTC. This encodes CASSSDRGNIQYF.

Many counts were recorded for this clonotype. The chain recombines TRBV12-3 or TRBV12-4 with TRBJ2-3; no clear D. V shed 2 bases and J shed 3 bases, with 3 bases lying between them. The CDR3 totals 12 residues. CDR3: CASSLYTDTQYF. The DNA of the CDR3 is TGTGCCAGCAGTTTATATACAGATACGCAGTATTTT.

This clonotype was found a few times. V usage is TRBV27 and J usage is TRBJ1-4; D is possibly TRBD1 (6 bases). Per the germline V gene, CDR1 is MNHEY and CDR2 is SMNVEV (reference sequence). V was trimmed by 5 bases and J by 3 bases, leaving 10 bases between them. The CDR3 runs to 14 residues. The CDR3 spells CASSLQGPNEKLFF. DNA for the CDR3: TGTGCCAGCAGTCTTCAGGGGCCTAATGAAAAACTGTTTTTT.

The table lists this clonotype with many counts. The rearrangement uses TRBV5-4 and TRBJ2-7; either TRBD1 or TRBD2 may supply D (5 bases each). Germline-derived CDR1 and CDR2 are SGHNT and YYREEE (reference sequence). Trimming shortened V by 4 bases and J by 3 bases, and 14 bases separated the two germline ends. The CDR3 extends over 14 amino acids. CDR3: CASSTGAKGYEQYF. The CDR3 DNA is TGTGCCAGCAGCACCGGGGCCAAGGGCTACGAGCAGTACTTC.

The sample holds many counts of this clonotype. The chain combines TRBV6-6 with TRBJ1-5; D might be TRBD1 (5 bases). In germline, CDR1 is MNHNY, CDR2 SVGAGI (reference sequence). The CDR3 has 17 amino acids. The V and J ends lost 2 bases and 0 bases respectively, with 14 bases between them. In DNA form, the CDR3 reads TGTGCCAGCAGTTACGGCCCAGGGTCCTATAGCAATCAGCCCCAGCATTTT. Its translation is CASSYGPGSYSNQPQHF.

This clonotype was picked up many times. This chain connects TRBV7-9 to TRBJ2-7; maybe TRBD1 (5 bases). The CDR3 length is 12 residues. V gave up 5 bases and J gave up 5 bases, with 10 bases separating them. Germline V lookup: CDR1 SEHNR, CDR2 FQNEAQ (reference sequence). The CDR3 DNA reads as TGTGCCAGCAGCCCGCAGGGTCACGAGCAGTACTTC. This translates into CASSPQGHEQYF.

This clonotype was found a few times. The chain has TRBV12-3 or TRBV12-4 and TRBJ2-7; 10 nucleotides align to TRBD2. The length of the CDR3 is 15 residues. With V trimmed by 2 bases and J by 6 bases, 7 bases remained unmatched. The CDR3 loop reads CASSLSPSGSGEQYF. The CDR3 DNA reads TGTGCCAGCAGTTTATCTCCTAGCGGGAGTGGCGAGCAGTACTTC.

This clonotype has at least ten counts. This sequence joins TRBV5-1 and TRBJ2-7; no firm D call. The CDR3 extends over 12 amino acids. The V gene lost 0 bases and the J gene lost 3 bases, with 4 bases spanning the gap. Germline CDR1 is SGHRS and CDR2 is YFSETQ. CDR3 in DNA: TGCGCCAGCAGCTTGGGGGACTACGAGCAGTACTTC. Its translation is CASSLGDYEQYF.

The chain uses TRBV4-1 and TRBJ1-1; no clear D gene. This CDR3 contains 14 residues. Trimming left V 5 bases short and J 5 bases short, with 15 bases between. Germline CDR1 MGHRA, CDR2 YSYEKL. CDR3 region: CASSDGRARTEAFF. In DNA form, the CDR3 reads TGCGCCAGCAGCGACGGCAGAGCCCGGACTGAAGCTTTCTTT.

This clonotype was seen at least ten times. The chain employs TRBV7-2 and TRBJ1-1; D not certain. CDR3 length equals 13 residues. The germline V and J ends were trimmed by 4 bases and 7 bases, with 13 bases remaining between them. Per the germline V gene, CDR1 is SGHTA and CDR2 is FQGNSA. The CDR3 nucleotides read TGTGCCAGCAGCTCTAGCGGGTTCGGTGAAGCTTTCTTT. Translated: CASSSSGFGEAFF.

This clonotype was counted only a few times. The V gene is TRBV12-3 or TRBV12-4, the J gene TRBJ1-6; D possibly corresponds to TRBD1 (6 bases). The CDR3 has 15 amino acids. The ends were cut back, 2 bases at V and 4 bases at J, with 9 bases in the middle. The CDR3 bases are TGTGCCAGCAGTTTACAGGGGATGTATAATTCACCCCTCCACTTT. As protein: CASSLQGMYNSPLHF.

This clonotype was recorded a few times. The CDR3 DNA sequence: TGTGCCAGCAGCAATTGGAAAGGGGAAAGCACAGATACGCAGTATTTT. It yields the protein CASSNWKGESTDTQYF. The rearrangement uses TRBV5-8 and TRBJ2-3, with D perhaps matching TRBD1 (5 bases). The V gene's germline CDR1 is SGHTS and CDR2 YDEGEE. The CDR3 spans 16 residues. The V gene lost 4 bases and the J gene lost 0 bases, with 15 bases spanning the gap. The full variable domain, its missing parts supplied by reference TRBV5-8 and TRBJ2-3, is EAGVTQSPTHLIKTRGQQATLRCSPISGHTSVYWYQQALGLGLQFLLWYDEGEERNRGNFPPRFSGRQFPNYSSELNVNALELEDSALYLCASSNWKGESTDTQYFGPGTRLTVL.

This chain uses TRBV29-1 with TRBJ2-1, with a tentative D call TRBD1 (6 bases). This CDR3 has 15 residues. The V end was cut by 4 bases, the J end by 4 bases, with 17 bases between. Germline CDR1 reads SQVTM; CDR2 reads ANQGSEA. CDR3 amino acids: CSVARGGEAYNEQFF. The CDR3, as DNA: TGCAGCGTTGCCCGAGGGGGAGAAGCGTACAATGAGCAGTTCTTC.

This clonotype was observed at least ten times. V gene TRBV6-6 combines with J gene TRBJ1-5; no reliable D call. There are 14 residues in the CDR3. Per germline, CDR1 MNHNY and CDR2 SVGAGI (reference sequence). Trimming took off 6 bases at V and 7 bases at J, with 16 bases between the two ends. This chain's CDR3 is CASSFGGLGQPQHF. DNA of the CDR3: TGTGCCAGCAGCTTTGGCGGGTTGGGCCAGCCCCAGCATTTT.

This clonotype appeared a few times. V gene TRBV12-3 or TRBV12-4 combines with J gene TRBJ2-3, with D unclear. V gave up 3 bases and J gave up 1 base, with 8 bases separating them. CDR3 length: 14 amino acids. The CDR3 sequence is CASSFGRRTDTQYF. The CDR3, as DNA: TGTGCCAGCAGTTTTGGGCGGCGCACAGATACGCAGTATTTT.

This clonotype was detected many times. The chain links TRBV12-3 or TRBV12-4 to TRBJ2-1; D might be TRBD2 (5 bases). With 4 bases removed from V and 0 bases from J, the gap between germline ends came to 16 bases. The CDR3 runs 17 residues. The CDR3 protein is CASSSPRGLSSYNEQFF. The CDR3 nucleotides read TGTGCCAGCAGTTCCCCCAGAGGGCTTAGCTCCTACAATGAGCAGTTCTTC.

V and J are TRBV10-3 and TRBJ2-1; 7 bases map to TRBD2. The CDR3 is 14 amino acids. Germline lookup yields CDR1 ENHRY and CDR2 SYGVKD. With 6 bases clipped from V and 0 bases from J, the junction kept 2 bases outside the gene matches. The CDR3 protein is CAISGGSSYNEQFF. The CDR3 DNA reads as TGTGCCATCAGCGGGGGGTCCTCCTACAATGAGCAGTTCTTC.

The table lists this clonotype with a few counts. The V gene is TRBV9, the J gene TRBJ2-6; 11 nucleotides agree with TRBD1. V shed 0 bases and J 4 bases; nucleotides not matched to a gene: 6. This CDR3 contains 18 residues. The V gene's germline CDR1 is SGDLS and CDR2 YYNGEE. Here the CDR3 reads CASSVVGGQGAGANVLTF. As DNA, the CDR3 is TGTGCCAGCAGCGTAGTCGGAGGACAGGGGGCCGGGGCCAACGTCCTGACTTTC.

This chain uses TRBV5-5 with TRBJ1-2, with D possibly TRBD1 on 5 matching bases. Trimming took 1 base from V and 3 from J, leaving 16 bases between them. This CDR3 has 16 amino acids. Looked up from germline, CDR1 is SGHKS and CDR2 is YYEKEE (reference sequence). In nucleotides, the CDR3 is TGTGCCAGCAGCTTGAGGACACCGGCCCTATACTATGGCTACACCTTC. It is translated as CASSLRTPALYYGYTF.

The V call is TRBV9, the J call TRBJ2-1, with TRBD2 identical over 10 bases. The CDR3 totals 14 residues. The trim removed 2 bases at V and 8 bases at J, leaving 4 bases unmatched. From germline, CDR1 is SGDLS and CDR2 YYNGEE. The CDR3 region is CASSVTSGNDEQFF. Written as DNA, the CDR3 is TGTGCCAGCAGCGTCACTAGCGGGAACGATGAGCAGTTCTTC.

The gene calls are TRBV11-2 and TRBJ2-7, with no clear D. V dropped 0 bases and J dropped 3 bases, with 3 bases sitting between them. The germline CDR1 and CDR2 sequences are SGHAT and FQNNGV. The CDR3 contains 12 residues. DNA of the CDR3: TGTGCCAGCAGCTTAGAGGGCTACGAGCAGTACTTC. The encoded protein is CASSLEGYEQYF.